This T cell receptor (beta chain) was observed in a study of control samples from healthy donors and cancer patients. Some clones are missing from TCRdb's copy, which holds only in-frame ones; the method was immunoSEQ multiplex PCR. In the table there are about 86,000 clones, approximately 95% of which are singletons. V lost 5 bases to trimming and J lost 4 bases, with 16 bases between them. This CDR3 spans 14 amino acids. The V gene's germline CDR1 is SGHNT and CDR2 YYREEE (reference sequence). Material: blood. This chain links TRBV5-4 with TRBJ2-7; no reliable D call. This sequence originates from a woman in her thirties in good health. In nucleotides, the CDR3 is TGTGCCAGCAGAGTCCAAGGGCAGAGGTACGAGCAGTACTTC. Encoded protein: CASRVQGQRYEQYF.